The 26 T cell receptor beta chains in this list originate from one sample, sequenced in a study of control samples from healthy donors and cancer patients. Sequencing was performed with immunoSEQ multiplex PCR; in TCRdb, only in-frame clones are kept and a portion is missing. The table shows 150,000 to 200,000 clones, with 85% to 95% occurring only once. Sample: blood. The source is a man aged 25-40 years in good health.

The chain uses TRBV11-2 and TRBJ2-1; TRBD2 matches 10 bases. Germline values: CDR1 SGHAT, CDR2 FQNNGV. This CDR3 is 19 amino acids long. V dropped 0 bases and J dropped 7; count of bases not matched to a gene: 15. The CDR3 sequence is CASSLEGGASGGGGNEQFF. The CDR3 region has the DNA TGTGCCAGCAGCTTAGAAGGAGGGGCTAGCGGGGGAGGCGGGAATGAGCAGTTCTTC.

With respect to this clone: One end of the junction fails to match germline, which may point to a read error. This chain joins TRBV12-3 or TRBV12-4 and TRBJ1-2; 11 bases are shared with TRBD1. The length of the CDR3 is 12 residues. The CDR3 reads CASTRDRGSIRF. CDR3 sequence (DNA): TGTGCCAGCACTAGGGACAGGGGGAGTATAAGGTTC.

The chain recombines TRBV11-2 with TRBJ1-2, with D unclear. The V and J ends lost 6 bases and 0 bases respectively, with 11 bases between them. The CDR3 consists of 14 residues. Germline assignment: CDR1 SGHAT and CDR2 FQNNGV. The CDR3, as DNA: TGTGCCAGCAGTTCGCCACTTGCTAACTATGGCTACACCTTC. It encodes CASSSPLANYGYTF. The variable domain in full, with the rest retrieved from reference TRBV11-2 and TRBJ1-2, is EAGVAQSPRYKIIEKRQSVAFWCNPISGHATLYWYQQILGQGPKLLIQFQNNGVVDDSQLPKDRFSAERLKGVDSTLKIQPAKLEDSAVYLCASSSPLANYGYTFGSGTRLTVV.

This chain connects TRBV29-1 to TRBJ1-1; the D is unclear. Germline V lookup: CDR1 SQVTM, CDR2 ANQGSEA. The CDR3 covers 12 residues. The germline V and J ends were trimmed by 3 bases and 4 bases, with 9 bases remaining between them. CDR3 in DNA: TGCAGCGTTGATGGCAGAGCCACTGAAGCTTTCTTT. Translating it yields CSVDGRATEAFF.

The chain uses TRBV7-9 and TRBJ2-2; no clear D. The CDR3 sequence is 14 residues long. Germline CDR1 and CDR2: SEHNR and FQNEAQ (reference sequence). V lost 5 bases and J 4 bases, leaving 11 bases between the germline ends. This CDR3 is CASSPGPPTGELFF. The DNA for the CDR3 is TGTGCCAGCAGCCCTGGGCCACCCACCGGGGAGCTGTTTTTT.

This sequence joins TRBV3-1 (or the pseudogene TRBV3-2) and TRBJ1-6; unclear D gene. Per germline, CDR1 LGHDT and CDR2 YNNKEL (reference sequence). This CDR3 spans 16 amino acids. V gave up 0 bases and J gave up 4 bases, with 10 bases separating them. The CDR3 DNA reads TGTGCCAGCAGCCAAGATTTCCGGCCGTATAATTCACCCCTCCACTTT. It encodes CASSQDFRPYNSPLHF.

V is TRBV20-1 and J is TRBJ2-3, with TRBD2 matching over 10 bases. The CDR3 has 16 residues. Trimming at V came to 3 bases and at J to 6 bases, leaving 12 bases not matched to a gene. Germline V CDR1 and CDR2: DFQATT, SNEGSKA (reference sequence). CDR3 DNA sequence: TGCAGTGCTAGTCCCCTAGCGGGGGCGCTCGGGGATACGCAGTATTTT. Translated, it gives CSASPLAGALGDTQYF.

The chain has TRBV11-3 and TRBJ2-1; TRBD2 aligns across 7 bases. Losses at the gene ends were 9 bases for V and 5 bases for J; bases not matched to a gene: 10. Germline CDR1 SGHNT, CDR2 YENEEA. The CDR3 extends over 14 amino acids. The CDR3 reads CAREGASGHNEQFF. CDR3 bases: TGTGCCAGGGAAGGGGCTAGCGGTCACAATGAGCAGTTCTTC. Full variable domain (rest looked up from reference TRBV11-3 and TRBJ2-1): EAGVVQSPRYKIIEKKQPVAFWCNPISGHNTLYWYLQNLGQGPELLIRYENEEAVDDSQLPKDRFSAERLKGVDSTLKIQPAELGDSAVYLCAREGASGHNEQFFGPGTRLTVL.

The chain joins TRBV27 to TRBJ1-1; D is uncertain. V was pared by 3 bases and J by 0 bases, with 11 bases between. Germline V gives CDR1 MNHEY, CDR2 SMNVEV (reference sequence). This CDR3 region has 15 residues. The CDR3 nucleotides read TGTGCCAGCAGTTTTAAAGCCAGCTTGAACACTGAAGCTTTCTTT. Protein product: CASSFKASLNTEAFF.

This clone was recorded only once. This rearrangement joins TRBV29-1 to TRBJ2-3; TRBD2 is a possible D gene (5 bases). The germline V gene has CDR1 SQVTM and CDR2 ANQGSEA. V dropped 1 base and J dropped 4 bases, with 18 bases sitting between them. The CDR3 consists of 16 residues. The CDR3 spells CSVEAGMGKEADTQYF. Here the CDR3 DNA reads TGCAGCGTTGAAGCCGGGATGGGTAAGGAGGCAGATACGCAGTATTTT.

A note on this clone: Other DNA sequences in the same sample also yield this CDR3. The genes are TRBV5-1 and TRBJ1-5; 7 bases are a match to TRBD1. The CDR3 covers 15 residues. Germline CDR1 reads SGHRS; CDR2 reads YFSETQ. V lost 0 bases to trimming and J lost 2 bases; unmatched junction nucleotides: 2. For the CDR3, the DNA is TGCGCCAGCAGCTTGGGGGACAGTGGCAATCAGCCCCAGCATTTT. It specifies CASSLGDSGNQPQHF.

This chain joins TRBV7-9 and TRBJ2-1, with a weak D call TRBD2 (6 bases). The CDR3 consists of 15 residues. V shed 5 bases and J shed 8 bases, with 19 bases lying between them. Germline CDR1 is SEHNR and CDR2 is FQNEAQ (reference sequence). The CDR3: CASSLRGAWGDEQFF. CDR3 DNA sequence: TGTGCCAGCAGCCTCCGAGGCGCCTGGGGGGATGAGCAGTTCTTC.

The chain uses TRBV6-4 and TRBJ2-1; TRBD1 matches at 11 bases. After removal of 9 bases from V and 5 bases from J, the junction contained 9 bases not matched to a gene. Germline-derived CDR1 and CDR2 are MRHNA and SNTAGT. This CDR3 region has 15 residues. Here the CDR3 DNA reads TGTGCCAGACGGACAGGGGGCTACGTACACAATGAGCAGTTCTTC. This translates into CARRTGGYVHNEQFF.

The V and J genes are TRBV30 and TRBJ1-2, with a possible D match to TRBD1 (5 bases). The CDR3 contains 14 residues. V lost 5 bases, J lost 7 bases, and 20 bases lay in between. Germline CDR1 is GTSNPN and CDR2 is SVGIG (reference sequence). DNA of the CDR3: TGTGCCTGGGTGGGGGGAAAGGAGAACGGTGGCTACACCTTC. This translates into CAWVGGKENGGYTF. The variable domain in full, completed from reference TRBV30 and TRBJ1-2, reads SQTIHQWPATLVQPVGSPLSLECTVEGTSNPNLYWYRQAAGRGLQLLFYSVGIGQISSEVPQNLSASRPQDRQFILSSKKLLLSDSGFYLCAWVGGKENGGYTFGSGTRLTVV.

The V gene is TRBV12-3 or TRBV12-4, the J gene TRBJ2-7; D is perhaps TRBD1 (5 bases). V was cut by 2 bases and J by 9 bases, with 8 bases left in between. The CDR3 totals 11 residues. The CDR3 is CASSLQGGQYF. DNA of the CDR3: TGTGCCAGCAGTTTACAGGGCGGGCAGTACTTC.

The rearrangement joins TRBV11-3 to TRBJ2-2; 8 bases are shared with TRBD1. J was trimmed by 7 bases and V by 1 base; bases with no gene match: 5. The CDR3 contains 15 residues. Germline values: CDR1 SGHNT, CDR2 YENEEA. CDR3 sequence (DNA): TGTGCCAGCAGCTTAGTCAGGGGGCAGAGCGGGGAGCTGTTTTTT. Protein product: CASSLVRGQSGELFF.

The chain joins TRBV9 to TRBJ1-4; no reliable D call. This CDR3 has 15 amino acids. Germline-derived CDR1 and CDR2 are SGDLS and YYNGEE. V dropped 0 bases and J dropped 5 bases, with 11 bases sitting between them. CDR3 coding DNA: TGTGCCAGCAGCGTAGGGTCAGCAAGCAATGAAAAACTGTTTTTT. Residues: CASSVGSASNEKLFF.

The table lists this clone with a few counts. CDR3 sequence reads: CASSVDTEAFF. In nucleotides, the CDR3 is TGCGCCAGCTCAGTCGACACTGAAGCTTTCTTT. V and J are TRBV10-2 and TRBJ1-1; no clear D gene. The CDR3 is 11 residues long. V lost 8 bases and J lost 3, with 7 bases in between. Germline CDR1 reads WSHSY; CDR2 reads SAAADI.

The V gene is TRBV25-1, the J gene TRBJ1-2; weak D call: TRBD1 (6 bases). The CDR3 runs 15 residues. V was shortened by 0 bases and J by 0 bases, with 8 bases between the two germline ends. Germline-derived CDR1 and CDR2 are MGHDK and SYGVNS. Here the CDR3 DNA reads TGTGCCAGCAGTGAATATAGGGGGACTAACTATGGCTACACCTTC. Translation: CASSEYRGTNYGYTF.

This chain links TRBV6-6 with TRBJ1-1; D ambiguous. The CDR3 is made up of 12 amino acids. Trimming removed 8 bases from V and 1 base from J, with 8 bases in between. Germline V lookup: CDR1 MNHNY, CDR2 SVGAGI (reference sequence). The CDR3 reads CASAEANTEAFF. In nucleotides, the CDR3 is TGTGCCAGCGCTGAGGCGAACACTGAAGCTTTCTTT.

The chain uses TRBV30 and TRBJ2-1, with 15 nucleotides matching TRBD2. Losses at the gene ends were 1 base for V and 4 bases for J; bases not matched to a gene: 2. The CDR3 loop spans 16 amino acids. CDR1 GTSNPN and CDR2 SVGIG come from the germline V gene (reference sequence). The CDR3 reads CAWSAGTSGRYNEQFF. In nucleotides, the CDR3 is TGTGCCTGGAGTGCCGGGACTAGCGGGAGGTACAATGAGCAGTTCTTC.

The V gene is TRBV12-3 or TRBV12-4, the J gene TRBJ2-7; no reliable D call. Trimming took off 3 bases at V and 2 bases at J, with 8 bases between the two ends. The CDR3 runs 13 residues. The CDR3 DNA sequence: TGTGCCAGCAGTTTCTCCATTACCTACGAGCAGTACTTC. This codes for CASSFSITYEQYF.

The chain is built from TRBV6-4 and TRBJ1-6; D gene ambiguous. Germline V gives CDR1 MRHNA, CDR2 SNTAGT. Trimming took 6 bases from V and 3 from J, leaving 6 bases between them. CDR3 length: 13 residues. The CDR3 bases are TGTGCCAGCAGGAGGGACTATAATTCACCCCTCCACTTT. It yields the protein CASRRDYNSPLHF.

A few counts support this clone. The chain employs TRBV5-4 and TRBJ2-1; TRBD2 agrees at 16 bases. CDR1 and CDR2 from the germline V gene are SGHNT and YYREEE (reference sequence). The V segment lost 3 bases and the J segment 7 bases; nucleotides outside the gene matches: 7. The CDR3 has 17 residues. CDR3 sequence (DNA): TGTGCCAGCAGCTCACCGGGACTAGCGGGGGGGAGGAATGAGCAGTTCTTC. The encoded protein is CASSSPGLAGGRNEQFF.

The V gene is TRBV9, the J gene TRBJ2-1; weak D call: TRBD1 (5 bases). V was shortened by 1 base and J by 6 bases, with 20 bases between the two germline ends. CDR3 length equals 17 residues. Looked up from germline, CDR1 is SGDLS and CDR2 is YYNGEE. The CDR3 loop is CASSVHTFGAIGNEQFF. CDR3 sequence (DNA): TGTGCCAGCAGCGTACATACCTTTGGGGCCATTGGCAATGAGCAGTTCTTC.

This rearrangement joins TRBV5-1 to TRBJ2-3; 9 bases map to TRBD2. Germline V gives CDR1 SGHRS, CDR2 YFSETQ. The CDR3 covers 17 residues. Trimming removed 0 bases from V and 3 bases from J; junction bases left unmatched: 8. The CDR3 region is CASSLGAGGPGTDTQYF. CDR3 DNA sequence: TGCGCCAGCAGCTTGGGCGCGGGAGGGCCGGGTACAGATACGCAGTATTTT.